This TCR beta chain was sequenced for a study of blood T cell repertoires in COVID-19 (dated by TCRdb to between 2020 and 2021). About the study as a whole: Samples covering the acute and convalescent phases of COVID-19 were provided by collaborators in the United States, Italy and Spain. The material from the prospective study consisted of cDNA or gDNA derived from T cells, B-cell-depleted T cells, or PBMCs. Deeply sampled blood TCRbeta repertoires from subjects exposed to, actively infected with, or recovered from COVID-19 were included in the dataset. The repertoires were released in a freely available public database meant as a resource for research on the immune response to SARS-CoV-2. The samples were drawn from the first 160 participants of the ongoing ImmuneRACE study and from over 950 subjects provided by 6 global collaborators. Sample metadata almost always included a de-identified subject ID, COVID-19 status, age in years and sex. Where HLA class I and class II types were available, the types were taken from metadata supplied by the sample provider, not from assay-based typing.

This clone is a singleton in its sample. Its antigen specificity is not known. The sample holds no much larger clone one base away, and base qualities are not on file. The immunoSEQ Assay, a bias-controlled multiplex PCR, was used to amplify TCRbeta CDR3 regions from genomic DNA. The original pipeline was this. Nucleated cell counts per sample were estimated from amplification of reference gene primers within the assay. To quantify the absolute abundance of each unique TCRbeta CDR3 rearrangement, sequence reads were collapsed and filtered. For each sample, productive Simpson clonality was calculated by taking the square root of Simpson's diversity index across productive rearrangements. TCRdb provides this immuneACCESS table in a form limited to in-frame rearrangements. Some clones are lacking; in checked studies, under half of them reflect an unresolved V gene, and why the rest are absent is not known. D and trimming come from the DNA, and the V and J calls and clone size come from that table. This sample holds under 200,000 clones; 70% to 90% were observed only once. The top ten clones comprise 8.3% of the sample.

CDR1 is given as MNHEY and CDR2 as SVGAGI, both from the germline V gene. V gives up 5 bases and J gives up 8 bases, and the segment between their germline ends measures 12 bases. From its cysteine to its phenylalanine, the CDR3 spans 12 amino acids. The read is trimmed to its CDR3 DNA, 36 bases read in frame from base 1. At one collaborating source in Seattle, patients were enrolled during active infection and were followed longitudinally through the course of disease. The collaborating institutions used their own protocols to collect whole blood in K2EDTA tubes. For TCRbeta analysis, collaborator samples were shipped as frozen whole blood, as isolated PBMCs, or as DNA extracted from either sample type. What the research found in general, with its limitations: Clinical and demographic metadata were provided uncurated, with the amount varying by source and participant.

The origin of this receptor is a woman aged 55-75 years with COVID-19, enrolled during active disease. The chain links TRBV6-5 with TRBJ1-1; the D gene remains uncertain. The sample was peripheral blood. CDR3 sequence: CASSKTRLEAFF. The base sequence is TGTGCCAGCAGTAAGACACGGCTGGAAGCTTTCTTT.